A selection of T cell receptor beta chains follows, all from one sample in a study of OX40 agonist ivuxolimab in advanced cancers. Sequencing used immunoSEQ multiplex PCR; TCRdb keeps in-frame clones, though not all of them. The data contain about 91,000 clones, around 87% of them seen just once; the ten biggest clones take up about 4.6%. Specimen: CD4+ or CD8+ T cells sorted from blood, collected in a trial of the OX40 agonist ivuxolimab. These receptors were obtained from an adult with an advanced solid tumor such as melanoma, head and neck, liver or kidney cancer. Each CDR3 is given with its conserved first and last residue. A D gene is named only where the DNA matches it firmly. Rows may omit the clone size; those that give it use once, few, many or a size class.

size: -
V: TRBV20-1
J: TRBJ1-3
D: -
CDR3: CSVRGGNTIYF
DNA: TGCAGTGTCAGGGGTGGAAACACCATATATTTT

size: few
V: TRBV4-2
J: TRBJ1-5
D: -
CDR3: CASSQDQLQPQHF
DNA: TGTGCCAGCAGCCAAGATCAGCTTCAGCCCCAGCATTTT

size: -
V: TRBV15
J: TRBJ2-7
D: TRBD2
CDR3: CATSREGTSFYEQYF
DNA: TGTGCCACCAGCAGAGAAGGGACTAGTTTTTACGAGCAGTACTTC

size: once
V: TRBV7-7
J: TRBJ1-4
D: -
CDR3: CASSLHRNEKLFF
DNA: TGTGCCAGCAGCTTACACAGGAATGAAAAACTGTTTTTT

size: -
V: TRBV19
J: TRBJ1-1
D: -
CDR3: CASSIPFGGNTEAFF
DNA: TGTGCCAGTAGTATCCCCTTTGGAGGGAACACTGAAGCTTTCTTT

size: -
V: TRBV7-8
J: TRBJ1-3
D: -
CDR3: CASSLTFTGNTIYF
DNA: TGTGCCAGCAGCTTAACCTTCACTGGAAACACCATATATTTT

size: few
V: TRBV6-5
J: TRBJ1-1
D: -
CDR3: CASSAATSEAFF
DNA: TGTGCCAGCAGTGCAGCGACCTCGGAAGCTTTCTTT

size: -
V: TRBV15
J: TRBJ1-1
D: -
CDR3: CATSRDGVMNTEAFF
DNA: TGTGCCACCAGCAGAGATGGGGTTATGAACACTGAAGCTTTCTTT

size: many
V: TRBV6-5
J: TRBJ2-3
D: -
CDR3: CASSYSSNPPDTQYF
DNA: TGTGCCAGCAGTTACTCGTCCAACCCCCCCGATACGCAGTATTTT

size: -
V: TRBV7-9
J: TRBJ2-3
D: TRBD2
CDR3: CASSSTLAGGLWGTQYF
DNA: TGTGCCAGCAGCTCGACCCTAGCGGGAGGGCTCTGGGGTACGCAGTATTTT

size: -
V: TRBV29-1
J: TRBJ1-4
D: -
CDR3: CSVEGWAGAKEKLFF
DNA: TGCAGCGTTGAAGGGTGGGCAGGGGCGAAGGAAAAACTGTTTTTT

size: -
V: TRBV19
J: TRBJ1-5
D: TRBD1
CDR3: CASNTGGNNQPQHF
DNA: TGTGCCAGTAATACAGGGGGCAACAATCAGCCCCAGCATTTT

size: -
V: TRBV7-2
J: TRBJ2-5
D: -
CDR3: CASSLEGGETQYF
DNA: TGTGCCAGCAGCTTAGAAGGTGGGGAGACCCAGTACTTC

size: -
V: TRBV14
J: TRBJ1-5
D: -
CDR3: CASSQSNQPQHF
DNA: TGTGCCAGCAGCCAAAGCAATCAGCCCCAGCATTTT

size: -
V: TRBV5-1
J: TRBJ2-3
D: TRBD1
CDR3: CASSIGQGTDTQYF
DNA: TGCGCCAGCAGCATAGGACAGGGAACAGATACGCAGTATTTT

size: -
V: TRBV5-6
J: TRBJ2-2
D: -
CDR3: CASSLAATYTGELFF
DNA: TGTGCCAGCAGCTTGGCCGCAACCTACACCGGGGAGCTGTTTTTT

size: few
V: TRBV27
J: TRBJ1-1
D: -
CDR3: CASSLWGQPEAFF
DNA: TGTGCCAGCAGTTTATGGGGTCAACCTGAAGCTTTCTTT

size: -
V: TRBV30
J: TRBJ1-1
D: TRBD1
CDR3: CAWSGDRGITEAFF
DNA: TGTGCCTGGAGTGGGGACAGGGGGATCACTGAAGCTTTCTTT

size: -
V: TRBV28
J: TRBJ1-3
D: -
CDR3: CASSLLDGGNTIYF
DNA: TGTGCCAGCAGTTTATTGGACGGTGGAAACACCATATATTTT

size: -
V: TRBV18
J: TRBJ2-7
D: -
CDR3: CASSAAGLGYEQYF
DNA: TGTGCCAGCTCGGCGGCGGGATTGGGCTACGAGCAGTACTTC

size: -
V: TRBV11-2
J: TRBJ2-2
D: -
CDR3: CASSLGWRGELFF
DNA: TGTGCCAGCAGCTTAGGGTGGAGGGGGGAGCTGTTTTTT

size: -
V: TRBV5-1
J: TRBJ2-5
D: -
CDR3: CASSLTGLQETQYF
DNA: TGCGCCAGCAGCTTGACTGGGCTCCAAGAGACCCAGTACTTC

size: -
V: TRBV7-2
J: TRBJ1-5
D: -
CDR3: CASSLEARVNQPQHF
DNA: TGTGCCAGCAGCTTAGAGGCCCGGGTCAATCAGCCCCAGCATTTT

size: -
V: TRBV7-3
J: TRBJ1-1
D: -
CDR3: CASSSTVNTEAFF
DNA: TGTGCCAGCAGCTCAACAGTGAACACTGAAGCTTTCTTT

size: -
V: TRBV14
J: TRBJ2-1
D: TRBD2
CDR3: CASSQASGSVYEQFF
DNA: TGTGCCAGCAGCCAAGCTAGCGGGAGTGTCTATGAGCAGTTCTTC

size: -
V: TRBV5-4
J: TRBJ1-1
D: -
CDR3: CASSLGRDLEAFF
DNA: TGTGCCAGCAGCTTGGGGAGGGATCTTGAAGCTTTCTTT

size: -
V: TRBV20-1
J: TRBJ1-5
D: -
CDR3: CSATHNQPQHF
DNA: TGCAGTGCCACTCACAATCAGCCCCAGCATTTT